The source of this T cell receptor beta chain is a study of T cells after yellow fever vaccination. Study-level information: SMART-Seq v4 Ultra Low Input prepared the low-cell-number fractions.

Losses at the gene ends were 6 bases for V and 6 bases for J; bases not matched to a gene: 12. Germline loops: CDR1 SGHNT, CDR2 YYREEE (reference sequence). This CDR3 contains 15 residues. General study results and limits: Re-detected after boosting: most primary clones, almost 97% of CD4 and roughly 88% of CD8.

UMIs and a universal primer site were added when TCR cDNA was made by 5'RACE template switching. TCRdb itself ran the 5' RACE reads through MiXCR, one entry per CDR3 protein. Here the sample spans 450,000 to 600,000 distinct CDR3 sequences, approximately 13% being singletons. This clonotype was seen only a few times. The antigen remains unidentified. The sequencing used PBMCs, collected on the day of the yellow fever booster vaccination. The receptor comes from a man younger than 45 who received the YFV17D yellow fever vaccine. The genes are TRBV5-4 and TRBJ2-1; 7 bases agree with TRBD1. The CDR3 nucleotides read TGTGCCAGCACCCCAGACAGGGCCATAGGCAATGAGCAGTTCTTC. The encoded protein is CASTPDRAIGNEQFF.